This entry lists 13 T cell receptor beta chains sequenced from one sample in a study of cytomegalovirus exposure and HLA in healthy donors. PCR used 60 Vbeta primers and 13 Jbeta primers. Sequencing used immunoSEQ multiplex PCR; TCRdb keeps in-frame clones, though not all of them. The table has some 180,000 clones, approximately 85% seen once. Sequenced sample: PBMCs. Receptors originate from a woman between 45 and 65 years old in good health and CMV-seronegative.

The chain couples TRBV6-5 to TRBJ1-1, with 7 bases fitting TRBD1. Germline V lookup: CDR1 MNHEY, CDR2 SVGAGI. The V segment lost 8 bases and the J segment 6 bases; nucleotides outside the gene matches: 3. This CDR3 is built from 11 residues. This CDR3 is CASEGAAEAFF. The CDR3 DNA sequence: TGTGCCAGCGAGGGGGCTGCTGAAGCTTTCTTT.

Notes on this clone: The junction departs from the called germline gene at one end, perhaps through a read error. J is TRBJ1-1 and V is TRBV10-3; D uncertain. This CDR3 is built from 11 residues. Germline values: CDR1 ENHRY, CDR2 SYGVKD. Here the CDR3 reads CAISENNEAFF. The CDR3 bases are TGTGCCATCAGTGAAAACAATGAAGCTTTCTTT.

The chain combines TRBV6-5 with TRBJ1-1; tentatively, D is TRBD1 (5 bases). This CDR3 has 12 amino acids. With 6 bases removed from V and 11 bases from J, the gap between germline ends came to 16 bases. Germline V CDR1 and CDR2: MNHEY, SVGAGI. The CDR3 DNA reads TGTGCCAGCAGCCTTAACGGTCGGGGGGCTTTCTTT. This encodes CASSLNGRGAFF.

The rearrangement uses TRBV6-1 and TRBJ1-1; no clear D. Trimming shortened V by 7 bases and J by 4 bases, and 10 bases separated the two germline ends. The CDR3 length is 12 residues. Germline CDR1 MNHNS, CDR2 SASEGT. The CDR3 DNA sequence: TGTGCCAGCAAACTCCGGGGCACTGAAGCTTTCTTT. It encodes CASKLRGTEAFF.

The CDR3 DNA follows: TGTGCCAGCAGTTTATCCCGAACAGGGCCTAACTATGGCTACACCTTC. Translated, it gives CASSLSRTGPNYGYTF. The genes are TRBV28 and TRBJ1-2, with a weak D call TRBD1 (6 bases). In germline, CDR1 is MDHEN, CDR2 SYDVKM. Trimming pared 1 base from V and 0 bases from J, leaving 12 bases between. The CDR3 consists of 16 residues.

The chain employs TRBV5-1 and TRBJ2-7; 8 bases are a match to TRBD1. This CDR3 contains 15 residues. Losses at the gene ends were 4 bases for V and 4 bases for J; bases not matched to a gene: 10. Germline V CDR1 and CDR2: SGHRS, YFSETQ. CDR3 protein: CASSQTRTGSYEQYF. Here the CDR3 DNA reads TGCGCCAGCAGCCAAACACGGACAGGGAGTTACGAGCAGTACTTC.

This chain joins TRBV6-1 and TRBJ2-3; 7 nucleotides agree with TRBD1. With V trimmed by 7 bases and J by 0 bases, 4 bases remained unmatched. The germline gives CDR1 MNHNS, CDR2 SASEGT. CDR3 length: 14 residues. Written as DNA, the CDR3 is TGTGCCAGCAAAGTGACAGGGAGCACAGATACGCAGTATTTT. Translating gives CASKVTGSTDTQYF.

This clone was recorded a few times. V usage is TRBV18 and J usage is TRBJ2-1; TRBD2 aligns across 8 bases. CDR1 is KGHSH, CDR2 LQKENI, per germline. The CDR3 length is 15 residues. Trimming removed 3 bases from V and 2 bases from J; junction bases left unmatched: 3. CDR3 sequence reads: CASSPGLGTYNEQFF. CDR3 nucleotides: TGTGCCAGCTCACCGGGACTAGGGACCTACAATGAGCAGTTCTTC.

The chain recombines TRBV10-3 with TRBJ1-1; TRBD1 matches 9 bases. V dropped 6 bases and J dropped 3; count of bases not matched to a gene: 8. The CDR3 totals 15 residues. The germline V gene has CDR1 ENHRY and CDR2 SYGVKD. The CDR3 DNA sequence: TGTGCCATCAGGACCGGGACAGGGCTCCACACTGAAGCTTTCTTT. As protein: CAIRTGTGLHTEAFF.

V and J are TRBV29-1 and TRBJ2-4, with 12 positions matching TRBD1. Germline lookup yields CDR1 SQVTM and CDR2 ANQGSEA. J lost 3 bases, V lost 4 bases, and 4 bases had no gene match. This CDR3 has 15 residues. In DNA, the CDR3 is TGCAGCGTTGCAGGGACAGGGGGCGGCAAAAACATTCAGTACTTC. Translation gives CSVAGTGGGKNIQYF.

The chain employs TRBV9 and TRBJ2-7; 7 positions match TRBD2. Trimming removed 4 bases from V and 7 bases from J; junction bases left unmatched: 20. CDR3 length: 17 amino acids. From germline, CDR1 is SGDLS and CDR2 YYNGEE. The CDR3 protein is CASSTASGGSILGEQYF. In DNA form, the CDR3 reads TGTGCCAGCAGCACCGCATCCGGCGGGAGCATCTTAGGGGAGCAGTACTTC.

This clone has just a few counts. The J gene is TRBJ1-4, the V gene TRBV6-1; TRBD1 matches 12 bases. Germline CDR1 is MNHNS and CDR2 is SASEGT. The CDR3 has 14 residues. With V trimmed by 5 bases and J by 11 bases, 6 bases remained unmatched. The CDR3 bases are TGTGCCAGCAGTTCCGGGACAGGGGGCTACAAACTGTTTTTT. Its translation: CASSSGTGGYKLFF.

This clone has a handful of counts. J is TRBJ2-3 and V is TRBV7-6; 10 bases align to TRBD2. V was pared by 1 base and J by 0 bases, with 7 bases of the junction left unmatched. Germline CDR1 is SGHVS and CDR2 is FNYEAQ. The CDR3 loop spans 18 amino acids. The CDR3 sequence: CASSLGVSGRASTDTQYF. CDR3 coding DNA: TGTGCCAGCAGCTTAGGTGTGAGCGGGAGGGCAAGCACAGATACGCAGTATTTT.